The clone carrying this T cell receptor beta chain has just a few counts. Per the study methods: Amplification of reference gene primers was used by the study to estimate nucleated cell counts. Some clones are missing from TCRdb's copy, which holds only in-frame ones; the method was immunoSEQ multiplex PCR. The V and J calls and clone size come from that table; D and trimming were worked out from the DNA. This table has under 120,000 clones, less than 80% appearing once. These data are taken from a study of blood T cell repertoires in COVID-19. Background on the study: The cDNA or gDNA used as material had been derived from T cells, B-cell-depleted T cells, or PBMCs.

V shed 2 bases and J 4 bases; nucleotides not matched to a gene: 10. Germline CDR1 reads MGHRA; CDR2 reads YSYEKL. The CDR3 consists of 16 residues. This TCR derives from a man between 65 and 79 years old with active or convalescent COVID-19. The V gene is TRBV4-1, the J gene TRBJ1-1, with 7 bases aligning to TRBD1. Material for sequencing was peripheral blood. This chain's CDR3 is CASSQPRQGLSTEAFF. The CDR3 nucleotides are TGCGCCAGCAGCCAACCAAGACAGGGACTCTCCACTGAAGCTTTCTTT.